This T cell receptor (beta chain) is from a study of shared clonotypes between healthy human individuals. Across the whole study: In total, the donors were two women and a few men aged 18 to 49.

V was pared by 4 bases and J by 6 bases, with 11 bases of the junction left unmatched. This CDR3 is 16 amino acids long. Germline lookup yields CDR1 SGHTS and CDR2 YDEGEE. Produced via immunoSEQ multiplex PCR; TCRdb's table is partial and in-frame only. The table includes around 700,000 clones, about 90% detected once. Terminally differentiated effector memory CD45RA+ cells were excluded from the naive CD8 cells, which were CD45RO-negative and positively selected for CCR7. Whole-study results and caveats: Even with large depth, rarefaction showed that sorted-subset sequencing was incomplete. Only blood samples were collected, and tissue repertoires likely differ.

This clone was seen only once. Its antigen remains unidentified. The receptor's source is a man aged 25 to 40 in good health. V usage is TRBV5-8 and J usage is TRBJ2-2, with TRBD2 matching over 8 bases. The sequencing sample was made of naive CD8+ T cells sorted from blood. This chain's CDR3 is CASSGVGLASSGELFF. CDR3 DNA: TGTGCCAGCAGCGGGGTAGGACTAGCCTCTTCCGGGGAGCTGTTTTTT.